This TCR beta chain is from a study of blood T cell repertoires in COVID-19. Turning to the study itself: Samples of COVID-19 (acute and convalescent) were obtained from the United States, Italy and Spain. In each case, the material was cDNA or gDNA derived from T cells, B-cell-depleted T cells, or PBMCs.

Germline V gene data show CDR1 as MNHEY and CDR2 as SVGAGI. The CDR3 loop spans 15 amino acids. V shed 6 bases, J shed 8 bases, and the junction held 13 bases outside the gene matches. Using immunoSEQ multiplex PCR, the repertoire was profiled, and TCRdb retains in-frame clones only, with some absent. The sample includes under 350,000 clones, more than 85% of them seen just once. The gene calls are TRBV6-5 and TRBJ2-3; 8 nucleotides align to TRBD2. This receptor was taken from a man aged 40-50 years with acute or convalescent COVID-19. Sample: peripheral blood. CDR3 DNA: TGTGCCAGCAGGGGAGCGGGGGACTCTGGGGGTACGCAGTATTTT. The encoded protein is CASRGAGDSGGTQYF.